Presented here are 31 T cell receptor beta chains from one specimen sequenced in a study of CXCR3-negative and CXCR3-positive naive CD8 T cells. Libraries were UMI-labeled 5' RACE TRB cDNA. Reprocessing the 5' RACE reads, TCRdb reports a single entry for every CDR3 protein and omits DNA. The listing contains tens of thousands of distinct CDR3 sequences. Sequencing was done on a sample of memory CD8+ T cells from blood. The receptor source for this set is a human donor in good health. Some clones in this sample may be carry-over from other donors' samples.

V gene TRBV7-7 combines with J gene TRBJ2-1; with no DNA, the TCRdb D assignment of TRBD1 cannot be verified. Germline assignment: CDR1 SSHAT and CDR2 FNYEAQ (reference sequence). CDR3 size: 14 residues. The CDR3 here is CASSDNTGGNEQFF.

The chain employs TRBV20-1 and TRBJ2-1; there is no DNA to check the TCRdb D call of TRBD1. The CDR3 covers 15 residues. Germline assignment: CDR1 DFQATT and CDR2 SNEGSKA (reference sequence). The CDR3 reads CSARGPATGRHEQFF.

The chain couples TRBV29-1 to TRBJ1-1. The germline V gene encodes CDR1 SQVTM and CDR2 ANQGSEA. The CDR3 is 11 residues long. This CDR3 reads CSVTYRVEAFF.

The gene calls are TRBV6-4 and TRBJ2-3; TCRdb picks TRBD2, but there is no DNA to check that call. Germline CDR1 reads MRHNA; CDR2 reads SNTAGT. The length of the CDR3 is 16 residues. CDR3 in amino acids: CASSEASGGATDTQYF.

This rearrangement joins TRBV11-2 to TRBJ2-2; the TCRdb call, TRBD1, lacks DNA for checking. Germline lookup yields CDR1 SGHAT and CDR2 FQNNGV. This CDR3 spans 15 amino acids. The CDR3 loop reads CAGGQEFTLAGELFF.

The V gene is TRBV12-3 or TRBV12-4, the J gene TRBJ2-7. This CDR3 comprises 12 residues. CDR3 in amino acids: CASSADSYEQYF.

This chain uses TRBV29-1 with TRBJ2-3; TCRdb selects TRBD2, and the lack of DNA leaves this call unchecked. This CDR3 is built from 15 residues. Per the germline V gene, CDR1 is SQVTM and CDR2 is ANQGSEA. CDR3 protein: CSVVASGRETDTQYF.

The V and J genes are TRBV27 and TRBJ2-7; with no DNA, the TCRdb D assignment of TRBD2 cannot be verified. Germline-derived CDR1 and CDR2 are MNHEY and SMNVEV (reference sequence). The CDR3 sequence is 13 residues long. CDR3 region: CASSLGPSYEQYF.

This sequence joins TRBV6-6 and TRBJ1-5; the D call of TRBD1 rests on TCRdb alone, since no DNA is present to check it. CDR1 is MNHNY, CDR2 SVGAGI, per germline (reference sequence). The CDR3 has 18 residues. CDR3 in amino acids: CASSPQVDREWDNQPQHF.

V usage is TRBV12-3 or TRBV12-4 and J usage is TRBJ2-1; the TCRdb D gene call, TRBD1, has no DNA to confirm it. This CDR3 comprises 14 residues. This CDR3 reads CASSLAGGRTEQFF.

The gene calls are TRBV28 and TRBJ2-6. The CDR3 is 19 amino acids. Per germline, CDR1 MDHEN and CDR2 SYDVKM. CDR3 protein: CASSLSGLAKVLGANVLTF.

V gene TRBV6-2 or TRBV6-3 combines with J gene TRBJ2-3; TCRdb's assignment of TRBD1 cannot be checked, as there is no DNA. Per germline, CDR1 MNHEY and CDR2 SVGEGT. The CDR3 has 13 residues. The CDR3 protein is CASSGQGTDTQYF.

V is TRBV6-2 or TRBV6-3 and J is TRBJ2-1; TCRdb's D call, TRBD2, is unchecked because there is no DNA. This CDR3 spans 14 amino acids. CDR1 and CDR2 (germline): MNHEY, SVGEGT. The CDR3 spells CASSYGTSGYEQFF.

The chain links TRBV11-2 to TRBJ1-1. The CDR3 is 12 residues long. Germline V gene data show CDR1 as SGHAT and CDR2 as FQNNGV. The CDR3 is CASRNLDTEAFF.

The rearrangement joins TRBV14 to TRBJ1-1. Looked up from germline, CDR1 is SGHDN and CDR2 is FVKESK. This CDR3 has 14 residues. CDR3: CASSQETVNTEAFF.

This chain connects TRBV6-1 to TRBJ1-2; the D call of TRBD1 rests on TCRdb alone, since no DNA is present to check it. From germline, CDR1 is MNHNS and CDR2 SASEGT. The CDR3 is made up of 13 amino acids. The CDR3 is CASMAEGGSGYTF.

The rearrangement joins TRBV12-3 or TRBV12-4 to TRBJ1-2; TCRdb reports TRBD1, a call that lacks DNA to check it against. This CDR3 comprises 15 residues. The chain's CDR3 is CASSLGQAPNYGYTF.

CDR3 protein: CSVHPGQGYEQYF. The chain recombines TRBV29-1 with TRBJ2-7; the TCRdb D gene call, TRBD1, has no DNA to confirm it. CDR3 size: 13 residues. From germline, CDR1 is SQVTM and CDR2 ANQGSEA.

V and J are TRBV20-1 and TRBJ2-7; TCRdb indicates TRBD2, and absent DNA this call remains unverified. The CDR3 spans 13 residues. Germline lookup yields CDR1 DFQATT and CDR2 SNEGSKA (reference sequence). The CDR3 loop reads CSGTRDYDYEQYF.

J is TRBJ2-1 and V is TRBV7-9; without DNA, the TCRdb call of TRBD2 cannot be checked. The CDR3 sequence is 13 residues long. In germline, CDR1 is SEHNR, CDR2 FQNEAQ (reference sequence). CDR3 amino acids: CASSLGREDEQFF.

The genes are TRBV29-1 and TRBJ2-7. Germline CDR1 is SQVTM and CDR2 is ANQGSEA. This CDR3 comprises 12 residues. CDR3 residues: CSVEDGNGEQYF.

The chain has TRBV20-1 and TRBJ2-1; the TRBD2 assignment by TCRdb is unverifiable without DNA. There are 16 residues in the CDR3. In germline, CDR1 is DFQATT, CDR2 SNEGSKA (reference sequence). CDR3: CSARVGEGSSYNEQFF.

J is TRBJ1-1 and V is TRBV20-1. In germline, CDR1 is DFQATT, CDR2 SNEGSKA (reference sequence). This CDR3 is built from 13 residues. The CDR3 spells CSAVRGMNTEAFF.

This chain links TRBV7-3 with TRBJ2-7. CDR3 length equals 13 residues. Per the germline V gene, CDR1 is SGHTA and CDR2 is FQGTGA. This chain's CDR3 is CASSLTSSREQYF.

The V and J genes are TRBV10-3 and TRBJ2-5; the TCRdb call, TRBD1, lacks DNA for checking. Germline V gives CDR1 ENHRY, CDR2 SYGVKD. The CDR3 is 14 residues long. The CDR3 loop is CAISSEDRQETQYF.

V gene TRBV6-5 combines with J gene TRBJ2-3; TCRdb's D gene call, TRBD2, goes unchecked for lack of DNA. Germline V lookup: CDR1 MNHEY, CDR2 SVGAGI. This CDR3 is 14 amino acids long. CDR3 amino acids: CASSYKGHADTQYF.

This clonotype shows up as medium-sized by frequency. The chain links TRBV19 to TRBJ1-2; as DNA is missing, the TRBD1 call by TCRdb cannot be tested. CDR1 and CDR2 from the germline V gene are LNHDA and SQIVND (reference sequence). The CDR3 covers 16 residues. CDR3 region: CASSAHRGPSNYGYTF.

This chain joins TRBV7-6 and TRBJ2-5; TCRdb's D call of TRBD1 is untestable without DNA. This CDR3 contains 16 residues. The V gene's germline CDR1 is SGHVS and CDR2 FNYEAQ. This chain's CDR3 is CANTLGDTWGQETQYF.

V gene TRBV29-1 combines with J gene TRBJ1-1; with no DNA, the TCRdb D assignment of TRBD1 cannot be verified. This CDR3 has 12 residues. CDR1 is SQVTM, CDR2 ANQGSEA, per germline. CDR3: CSVVTGYTEAFF.

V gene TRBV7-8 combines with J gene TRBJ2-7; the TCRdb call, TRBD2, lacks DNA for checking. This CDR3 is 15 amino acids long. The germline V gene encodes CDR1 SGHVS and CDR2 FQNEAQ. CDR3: CASSLGRGGLFEQYF.

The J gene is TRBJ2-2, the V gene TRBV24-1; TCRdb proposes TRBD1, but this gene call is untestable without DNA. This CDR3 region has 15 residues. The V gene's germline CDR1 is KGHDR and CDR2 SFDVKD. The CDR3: CATSDGQGETGELFF.